Presented here are 27 T cell receptor beta chains from one specimen sequenced in a study of blood T cell repertoires in COVID-19. Sequenced by immunoSEQ multiplex PCR; TCRdb stores in-frame clones only, minus some. Of about 230,000 clones in the sample, just under 90% were seen once. The material sequenced was PBMCs or T cells enriched from blood (not recorded which). These receptors all come from a woman aged 25 to 39 with acute COVID-19.

V and J are TRBV28 and TRBJ2-3; TRBD2 matches at 8 bases. Trimming removed 5 bases from V and 4 bases from J; junction bases left unmatched: 8. The germline gives CDR1 MDHEN, CDR2 SYDVKM. The CDR3 is 15 amino acids. In nucleotides, the CDR3 is TGTGCCAGCAGTCCGGGACTAGTGATTTCAGATACGCAGTATTTT. Translation gives CASSPGLVISDTQYF. The full variable domain, rest sourced from reference TRBV28 and TRBJ2-3, is DVKVTQSSRYLVKRTGEKVFLECVQDMDHENMFWYRQDPGLGLRLIYFSYDVKMKEKGDIPEGYSVSREKKERFSLILESASTNQTSMYLCASSPGLVISDTQYFGPGTRLTVL.

The chain carries TRBV25-1 and TRBJ1-2; unclear D gene. The CDR3 sequence is 12 residues long. V lost 3 bases and J 4 bases, leaving 6 bases between the germline ends. Per the germline V gene, CDR1 is MGHDK and CDR2 is SYGVNS. The CDR3 loop reads CASSDYSYGYTF. CDR3 nucleotide sequence: TGTGCCAGCAGTGATTACAGCTATGGCTACACCTTC.

V is TRBV2 and J is TRBJ2-7; unclear D gene. The CDR3 consists of 11 residues. V gave up 6 bases and J gave up 3 bases, with 6 bases separating them. Germline values: CDR1 SNHLY, CDR2 FYNNEI. In DNA, the CDR3 is TGTGCCAGCAGCTTTTACTACGAGCAGTACTTC. It is translated as CASSFYYEQYF.

V usage is TRBV7-5 and J usage is TRBJ1-1; the table names TRBD1, a call not compared with the DNA. TRBV7-5 is tagged as a pseudogene. The CDR3 sequence is 15 residues long. This CDR3 reads CARSPMTTGAFEAFF. CDR3 nucleotide sequence: TGTGCCAGAAGCCCAATGACGACAGGGGCCTTTGAAGCTTTCTTT.

The genes are TRBV19 and TRBJ2-7; 7 nucleotides agree with TRBD1. The germline gives CDR1 LNHDA, CDR2 SQIVND (reference sequence). The CDR3 contains 14 residues. V was clipped by 3 bases and J by 6 bases; unmatched bases: 8. The CDR3 DNA sequence: TGTGCCAGTAGTATCGGACAGGCCAGCGGCGAGCAGTACTTC. It specifies CASSIGQASGEQYF.

This chain connects TRBV9 to TRBJ1-6; 7 nucleotides agree with TRBD1. Per germline, CDR1 SGDLS and CDR2 YYNGEE. V shed 0 bases, J shed 7 bases, and the junction held 7 bases outside the gene matches. The CDR3 spans 16 residues. The CDR3 DNA sequence: TGTGCCAGCAGCGTAGGGACACAGGGGTCCAATTCACCCCTCCACTTT. Translation: CASSVGTQGSNSPLHF.

This clone was detected once. The CDR3 sequence: CASSLMNRATNEKLFF. The DNA for the CDR3 is TGTGCCAGCAGCCTGATGAACAGAGCAACTAATGAAAAACTGTTTTTT. The J gene is TRBJ1-4, the V gene TRBV7-2; no clear D gene. From germline, CDR1 is SGHTA and CDR2 FQGNSA. This CDR3 is 16 amino acids long. With 5 bases removed from V and 0 bases from J, the gap between germline ends came to 13 bases.

The V call is TRBV5-1, the J call TRBJ2-7; weak D call: TRBD2 (5 bases). V dropped 4 bases and J dropped 2 bases, with 19 bases sitting between them. The CDR3 spans 16 residues. Germline V gene sequence: CDR1 SGHRS, CDR2 YFSETQ. The CDR3 DNA reads TGCGCCAGCAGCCCTAACCCGAGTCTCGGGACCTACGAGCAGTACTTC. This gives the protein CASSPNPSLGTYEQYF. The variable domain in full, with the rest retrieved from reference TRBV5-1 and TRBJ2-7, is KAGVTQTPRYLIKTRGQQVTLSCSPISGHRSVSWYQQTPGQGLQFLFEYFSETQRNKGNFPGRFSGRQFSNSRSEMNVSTLELGDSALYLCASSPNPSLGTYEQYFGPGTRLTVT.

The V gene is TRBV18, the J gene TRBJ1-1, with D uncertain. V lost 6 bases and J lost 7, with 21 bases in between. Germline-derived CDR1 and CDR2 are KGHSH and LQKENI. The CDR3 consists of 15 residues. The CDR3 reads CASSPDGRVVDEAFF. The CDR3 bases are TGTGCCAGCTCGCCCGACGGGAGGGTCGTGGATGAAGCTTTCTTT.

The rearrangement links TRBV3-1 (or the pseudogene TRBV3-2) to TRBJ1-2; D unclear. Germline V gene lookup returns CDR1 LGHDT and CDR2 YNNKEL (reference sequence). CDR3 length equals 15 residues. Trimming removed 0 bases at V and 8 bases at J, with 16 bases between. The CDR3 nucleotides read TGTGCCAGCAGCCAAGAGGGGAGGACGGTACAGGGCTACACCTTC. This codes for CASSQEGRTVQGYTF.

The chain employs TRBV6-5 and TRBJ1-2, with TRBD1 matching over 9 bases. The CDR3 loop spans 13 amino acids. The germline CDR1 and CDR2 sequences are MNHEY and SVGAGI. V trimming: 3 bases; J trimming: 7 bases; junction bases outside the gene matches: 3. The CDR3 sequence is CASSYGQGPGYTF. The CDR3 DNA reads as TGTGCCAGCAGTTATGGACAGGGGCCTGGCTACACCTTC.

The J gene is TRBJ1-2, the V gene TRBV4-3; 8 positions agree with TRBD1. CDR1 is LGHNA and CDR2 is YSLEER in the germline V gene. The CDR3 totals 15 residues. Trimming took 6 bases from V and 4 from J; bases not matched to a gene: 10. DNA of the CDR3: TGCGCCAGCAGGCCAAGTAAGACAGGGGTCTATGGCTACACCTTC. Encoded protein: CASRPSKTGVYGYTF.

This clone was detected only once. This chain uses TRBV5-4 with TRBJ1-1; D is possibly TRBD1 (5 bases). Per the germline V gene, CDR1 is SGHNT and CDR2 is YYREEE (reference sequence). The ends were cut back, 4 bases at V and 11 bases at J, with 24 bases in the middle. The length of the CDR3 is 15 residues. The DNA of the CDR3 is TGTGCCAGCAGCATGCTCGTAGGGGCGCGAAGAGATGCTTTCTTT. The encoded protein is CASSMLVGARRDAFF.

There are a few counts of this clone. The V gene is TRBV15, the J gene TRBJ1-2, with D perhaps TRBD1 (6 bases). The CDR3 length is 15 residues. Per germline, CDR1 LNHNV and CDR2 YYDKDF (reference sequence). Trimming took off 1 base at V and 4 bases at J, with 13 bases between the two ends. The CDR3: CATSRGGGTPYGYTF. As DNA, the CDR3 is TGTGCCACCAGCAGAGGGGGAGGGACACCCTATGGCTACACCTTC.

This clone was picked up a small number of times. The rearrangement uses TRBV19 and TRBJ2-7; D remains ambiguous. Trimming cost V 4 bases and J 3 bases, with 16 bases left between them. The CDR3 extends over 15 amino acids. CDR1 and CDR2 from the germline V gene are LNHDA and SQIVND (reference sequence). The CDR3 sequence: CASSSTVQPLYEQYF. The CDR3 DNA follows: TGTGCCAGTAGTAGCACCGTACAACCTCTCTACGAGCAGTACTTC.

This chain's CDR3 is CASSLYARTGRNTEAFF. The CDR3 DNA reads as TGTGCCAGCAGTTTATATGCACGGACAGGGAGGAACACTGAAGCTTTCTTT. The chain joins TRBV27 to TRBJ1-1, with 8 nucleotides matching TRBD1. CDR3 size: 17 residues. In germline, CDR1 is MNHEY, CDR2 SMNVEV (reference sequence). The V gene end was trimmed by 1 base and the J gene end by 1 base; junction bases not matched to a gene: 8.

This chain joins TRBV28 and TRBJ1-1; the D gene is possibly TRBD1 (5 bases). CDR1 is MDHEN and CDR2 is SYDVKM in the germline V gene. The CDR3 length is 15 residues. V was shortened by 2 bases and J by 1 base, with 11 bases between the two germline ends. The DNA for the CDR3 is TGTGCCAGCAGTTTAATAGACAGAAGGAACACTGAAGCTTTCTTT. Its protein product is CASSLIDRRNTEAFF.

This chain uses TRBV6-5 with TRBJ1-1; D is perhaps TRBD1 (6 bases). Germline-derived CDR1 and CDR2 are MNHEY and SVGAGI. This CDR3 comprises 13 residues. V was clipped by 6 bases and J by 4 bases, with 12 bases between them. The CDR3 region has the DNA TGTGCCAGCAGCGTGAGGGGGGGCACTGAAGCTTTCTTT. Encoded protein: CASSVRGGTEAFF.

On this clone itself: The same CDR3 arises from other DNA sequences in this sample as well. The chain recombines TRBV28 with TRBJ1-2; 8 nucleotides align to TRBD1. The trim removed 4 bases at V and 4 bases at J, leaving 2 bases unmatched. The length of the CDR3 is 13 residues. Germline V lookup: CDR1 MDHEN, CDR2 SYDVKM. The CDR3 sequence: CASSSGQVYGYTF. The CDR3 nucleotides are TGTGCCAGCAGTTCGGGACAGGTCTATGGCTACACCTTC.

The chain uses TRBV5-4 and TRBJ1-2; a weak D match, TRBD1 (5 bases). This CDR3 has 17 residues. V was cut by 0 bases and J by 2 bases, with 17 bases left in between. Germline V lookup: CDR1 SGHNT, CDR2 YYREEE (reference sequence). The CDR3 nucleotides are TGTGCCAGCAGCTTGGGGACACAAGCTTTACCCAACTATGGCTACACCTTC. Protein sequence: CASSLGTQALPNYGYTF. Supplemented by reference TRBV5-4 and TRBJ1-2, the full variable domain reads ETGVTQSPTHLIKTRGQQVTLRCSSQSGHNTVSWYQQALGQGPQFIFQYYREEENGRGNFPPRFSGLQFPNYSSELNVNALELDDSALYLCASSLGTQALPNYGYTFGSGTRLTVV.

The V call is TRBV5-4, the J call TRBJ1-1; no firm D call. Germline CDR1 SGHNT, CDR2 YYREEE (reference sequence). V lost 1 base to trimming and J lost 3 bases, with 7 bases between them. The CDR3 has 13 amino acids. CDR3 region: CASSLLQHTEAFF. Here the CDR3 DNA reads TGTGCCAGCAGCTTGTTACAGCACACTGAAGCTTTCTTT.

This clone was observed a handful of times. This sequence joins TRBV29-1 and TRBJ2-7; TRBD1 matches at 8 bases. The CDR3 runs 14 residues. The J segment lost 6 bases and the V segment lost 7 bases, leaving 14 bases of the junction unmatched. In germline, CDR1 is SQVTM, CDR2 ANQGSEA. The CDR3 DNA reads TGCAGCGGCAGATCCGGGACAGGCTCTTCCGAGCAGTACTTC. Its translation: CSGRSGTGSSEQYF.

The chain uses TRBV19 and TRBJ2-2, with D maybe TRBD1 (5 bases). This CDR3 has 14 amino acids. V lost 8 bases and J 7 bases, leaving 17 bases between the germline ends. Germline CDR1 is LNHDA and CDR2 is SQIVND (reference sequence). CDR3: CASDTGRLGGELFF. CDR3 nucleotide sequence: TGTGCCAGTGACACAGGTCGGCTGGGCGGGGAGCTGTTTTTT. Drawing the rest from reference TRBV19 and TRBJ2-2, the complete variable domain is DGGITQSPKYLFRKEGQNVTLSCEQNLNHDAMYWYRQDPGQGLRLIYYSQIVNDFQKGDIAEGYSVSREKKESFPLTVTSAQKNPTAFYLCASDTGRLGGELFFGEGSRLTVL.

V and J are TRBV6-5 and TRBJ2-2; the D gene is possibly TRBD1 (5 bases). The V end lost 6 bases, the J end lost 7 bases, and 18 bases lay between the germline ends. Germline lookup yields CDR1 MNHEY and CDR2 SVGAGI. The CDR3 contains 15 residues. The DNA of the CDR3 is TGTGCCAGCAGCCACACGCAGCAGGGTGGCGGGGAGCTGTTTTTT. This sequence encodes CASSHTQQGGGELFF.

This clone was observed a few times. This rearrangement joins TRBV7-3 to TRBJ2-5; no definite D call. Germline V gene data show CDR1 as SGHTA and CDR2 as FQGTGA. Between the trimmed V and J ends, which lost 3 bases and 2 bases, there was a span of 7 bases. This CDR3 region has 13 residues. In DNA form, the CDR3 reads TGTGCCAGCAGCTTTGACACGCAAGAGACCCAGTACTTC. Protein: CASSFDTQETQYF.

The gene calls are TRBV5-6 and TRBJ1-4, with a weak D call TRBD1 (5 bases). Trimming shortened V by 4 bases and J by 8 bases, and 18 bases separated the two germline ends. CDR3 length: 15 residues. Per the germline V gene, CDR1 is SGHDT and CDR2 is YYEEEE. The CDR3 DNA reads as TGTGCCAGCAGCCCCACCGGAGGAGGGGAGGAAAAACTGTTTTTT. Translating it yields CASSPTGGGEEKLFF.

The chain joins TRBV13 to TRBJ1-6; D is ambiguous. The CDR3 has 16 amino acids. Germline V gene lookup returns CDR1 PRHDT and CDR2 FYEKMQ (reference sequence). The germline V and J ends were trimmed by 0 bases and 5 bases, with 11 bases remaining between them. This CDR3 is CASSLGWRSNNSPLHF. CDR3 nucleotide sequence: TGTGCCAGCAGCTTAGGGTGGCGGAGTAATAATTCACCCCTCCACTTT.